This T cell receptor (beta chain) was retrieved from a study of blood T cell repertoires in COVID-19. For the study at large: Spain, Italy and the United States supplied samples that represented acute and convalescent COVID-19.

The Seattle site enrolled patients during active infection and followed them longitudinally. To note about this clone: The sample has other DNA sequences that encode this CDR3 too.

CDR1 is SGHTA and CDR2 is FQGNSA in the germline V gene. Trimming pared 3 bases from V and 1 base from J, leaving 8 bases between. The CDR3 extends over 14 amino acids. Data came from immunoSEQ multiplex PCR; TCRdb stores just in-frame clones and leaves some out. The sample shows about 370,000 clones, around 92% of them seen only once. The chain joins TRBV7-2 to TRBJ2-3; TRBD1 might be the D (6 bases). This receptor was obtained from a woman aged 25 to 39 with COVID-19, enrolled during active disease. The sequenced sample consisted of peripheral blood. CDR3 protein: CASSLGQGTDTQYF. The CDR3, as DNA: TGTGCCAGCAGCTTGGGACAAGGCACAGATACGCAGTATTTT. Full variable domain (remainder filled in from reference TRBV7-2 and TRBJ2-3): GAGVSQSPSNKVTEKGKDVELRCDPISGHTALYWYRQSLGQGLEFLIYFQGNSAPDKSGLPSDRFSAERTGGSVSTLTIQRTQQEDSAVYLCASSLGQGTDTQYFGPGTRLTVL.